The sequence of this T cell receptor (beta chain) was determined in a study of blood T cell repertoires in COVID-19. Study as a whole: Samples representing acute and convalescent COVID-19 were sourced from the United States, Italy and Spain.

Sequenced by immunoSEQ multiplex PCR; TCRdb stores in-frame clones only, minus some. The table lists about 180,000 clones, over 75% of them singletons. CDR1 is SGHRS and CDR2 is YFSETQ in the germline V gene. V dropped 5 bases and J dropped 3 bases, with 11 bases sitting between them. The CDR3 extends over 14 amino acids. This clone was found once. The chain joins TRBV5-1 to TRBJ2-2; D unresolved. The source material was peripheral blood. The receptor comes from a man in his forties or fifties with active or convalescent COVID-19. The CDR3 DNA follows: TGCGCCAGCAGACTAACGACCGACACCGGGGAGCTGTTTTTT. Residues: CASRLTTDTGELFF.